This T cell receptor (beta chain) was identified during a study of T cell changes during pregnancy in multiple sclerosis. TCRdb's table, derived via immunoSEQ multiplex PCR, lists solely in-frame clones and lacks some. The sample holds 73,000 or so clones; about 89% are singletons and the top ten take 0.7% to 0.95%. The CDR3 has 15 amino acids. The J segment lost 6 bases and the V segment lost 6 bases, leaving 9 bases of the junction unmatched. Germline-derived CDR1 and CDR2 are LNHDA and SQIVND (reference sequence). This receptor was identified in a female donor with multiple sclerosis, enrolled in a pregnancy study. J is TRBJ1-5 and V is TRBV19; 9 bases agree with TRBD1. The input for sequencing was peripheral blood, taken in the second trimester of pregnancy. CDR3 in DNA: TGTGCCAGTAGACCGTGGACAGGGGAGGCTCAGCCCCAGCATTTT. Its protein is CASRPWTGEAQPQHF.